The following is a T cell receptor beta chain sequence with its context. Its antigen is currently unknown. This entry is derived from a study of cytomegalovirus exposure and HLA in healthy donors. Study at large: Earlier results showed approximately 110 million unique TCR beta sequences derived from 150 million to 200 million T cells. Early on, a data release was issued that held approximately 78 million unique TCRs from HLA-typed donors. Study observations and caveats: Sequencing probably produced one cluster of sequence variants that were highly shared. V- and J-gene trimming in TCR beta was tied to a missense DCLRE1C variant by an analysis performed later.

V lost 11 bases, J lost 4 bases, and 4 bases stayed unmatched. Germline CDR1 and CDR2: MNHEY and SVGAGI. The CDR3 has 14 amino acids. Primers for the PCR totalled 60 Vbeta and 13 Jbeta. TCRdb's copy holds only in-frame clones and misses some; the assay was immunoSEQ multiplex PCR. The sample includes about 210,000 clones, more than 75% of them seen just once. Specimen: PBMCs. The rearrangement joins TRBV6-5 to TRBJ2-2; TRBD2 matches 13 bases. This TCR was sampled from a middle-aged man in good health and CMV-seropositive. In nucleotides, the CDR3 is TGTGCCGTTGGGACTAGCGGGATCACCGGGGAGCTGTTTTTT. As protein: CAVGTSGITGELFF.